This T cell receptor (beta chain) was profiled in a study of OX40 agonist ivuxolimab in advanced cancers. Study context: The mean age was around 56 years, ranging from about 20 to 85, with less than 90% of participants male.

The assay was immunoSEQ multiplex PCR, and TCRdb's table has in-frame clones only and misses some. The data hold 30,000 to 40,000 clones, with 80% to 95% observed a single time. The sequence was obtained from an adult with an advanced solid tumor such as melanoma, head and neck, liver or kidney cancer. Sequenced here: CD4+ or CD8+ T cells sorted from blood, sampled in a trial of the OX40 agonist ivuxolimab.

CDR3 region: CASSSTETNSPLHF. CDR3 DNA: TGTGCCAGCAGTTCGACGGAAACGAATTCACCCCTCCACTTT. The rearrangement joins TRBV6-5 to TRBJ1-6, with D hard to call. The CDR3 runs 14 residues. The germline gives CDR1 MNHEY, CDR2 SVGAGI. The V and J ends lost 4 bases and 7 bases respectively, with 11 bases between them.